This TCR beta chain emerged from a study of cytomegalovirus exposure and HLA in healthy donors. Findings of the study overall: It was shown in a later analysis that HLA-associated TCR beta chains were more clonally expanded than other, equally common chains. Earlier analysis found most TCR beta V segments productive about 90% or about 30% of the time.

This CDR3 contains 15 residues. With 3 bases clipped from V and 1 base from J, the junction kept 5 bases outside the gene matches. CDR1 is SQVTM, CDR2 ANQGSEA, per germline. The PCR employed 60 Vbeta primers together with 13 Jbeta primers. Clones were read by immunoSEQ multiplex PCR, and TCRdb kept only the in-frame ones, dropping some. This repertoire shows approximately 72,000 clones, 65% to 70% found once; its top ten account for roughly 21%. As regards this clone: The antigen is not known.

V usage is TRBV29-1 and J usage is TRBJ2-3; TRBD1 matches at 9 bases. The sequenced sample consisted of PBMCs. The source of this sequence is a man aged 40-49 years in good health and CMV-seropositive. The chain's CDR3 is CSVETTGGRTDTQYF. The CDR3 nucleotides read TGCAGCGTTGAGACCACAGGGGGCCGCACAGATACGCAGTATTTT.